The 18 T cell receptor beta chains presented below share a single source sample, sequenced in a study of CD4+ T cells in melanoma. Profiling relied on immunoSEQ multiplex PCR, and the TCRdb table lists in-frame clones only, not all of them. This sample yields more than 8,500 clones, of which roughly three quarters are seen a single time; roughly 21% belongs to the top ten. Specimen: peripheral blood. The receptor source for this set is a human donor with melanoma.

The gene calls are TRBV27 and TRBJ2-3; D uncertain. The CDR3 is 15 residues long. Trimming took 4 bases from V and 0 from J, leaving 11 bases between them. The V gene's germline CDR1 is MNHEY and CDR2 SMNVEV (reference sequence). CDR3 coding DNA: TGTGCCAGCAGTTCGTTGACCCTTAGCACAGATACGCAGTATTTT. This gives the protein CASSSLTLSTDTQYF.

V gene TRBV7-2 combines with J gene TRBJ2-2, with D unclear. The CDR3 is 12 residues long. The germline V and J ends were trimmed by 7 bases and 6 bases, with 9 bases remaining between them. Germline V gene sequence: CDR1 SGHTA, CDR2 FQGNSA. In DNA form, the CDR3 reads TGTGCCAGCATTAATTCCCCCGGGGAGCTGTTTTTT. Translated: CASINSPGELFF.

The chain uses TRBV30 and TRBJ1-1; D not resolved. Between the trimmed V and J ends, which lost 7 bases and 1 base, there was a span of 10 bases. The CDR3 has 12 amino acids. CDR1 is GTSNPN and CDR2 is SVGIG in the germline V gene (reference sequence). The CDR3 loop reads CALDGRNTEAFF. DNA of the CDR3: TGTGCCTTGGACGGTAGGAACACTGAAGCTTTCTTT.

The chain couples TRBV28 to TRBJ2-1, with a weak D call TRBD2 (7 bases). Trimming took 7 bases from V and 6 from J, leaving 13 bases between them. The CDR3 is 13 residues long. The germline gives CDR1 MDHEN, CDR2 SYDVKM. The CDR3 region has the DNA TGTGCCAGCACGCGCGGGGGCTTCAATGAGCAGTTCTTC. As protein: CASTRGGFNEQFF.

V and J are TRBV4-2 and TRBJ1-2; a possible D gene is TRBD1 (6 bases). This CDR3 has 13 amino acids. Per the germline V gene, CDR1 is LGHNA and CDR2 is YNFKEQ. Trimming removed 4 bases from V and 4 bases from J, with 10 bases in between. As DNA, the CDR3 is TGTGCCAGCAGCCCTCGAGGGGGCTATGGCTACACCTTC. It translates to CASSPRGGYGYTF.

The chain links TRBV4-1 to TRBJ2-7, with unresolved D. V was shortened by 0 bases and J by 1 base, with 10 bases between the two germline ends. Germline V lookup: CDR1 MGHRA, CDR2 YSYEKL. The length of the CDR3 is 15 residues. This CDR3 is CASSQDWQSSYEQYF. The CDR3 DNA is TGCGCCAGCAGCCAAGATTGGCAGAGTTCCTACGAGCAGTACTTC.

This clone showed up just a few times. V gene TRBV6-5 combines with J gene TRBJ1-5; perhaps TRBD1 as D (5 bases). Germline CDR1 and CDR2: MNHEY and SVGAGI. CDR3 length equals 13 residues. Trimming cost V 4 bases and J 1 base, with 5 bases left between them. This CDR3 reads CASSWGSNQPQHF. In DNA form, the CDR3 reads TGTGCCAGCAGTTGGGGCAGCAATCAGCCCCAGCATTTT.

The V call is TRBV7-9, the J call TRBJ2-3, with D possibly being TRBD1 (5 bases). From germline, CDR1 is SEHNR and CDR2 FQNEAQ (reference sequence). The CDR3 loop spans 16 amino acids. The V gene lost 1 base and the J gene lost 3 bases, with 14 bases spanning the gap. CDR3 sequence (DNA): TGTGCCAGCAGCTTAGACAGAAGGGGTGTGACAGATACGCAGTATTTT. Its translation is CASSLDRRGVTDTQYF.

The chain recombines TRBV27 with TRBJ2-3; a weak D match, TRBD2 (5 bases). The ends were cut back, 6 bases at V and 4 bases at J, with 17 bases in the middle. Germline V gene data show CDR1 as MNHEY and CDR2 as SMNVEV (reference sequence). CDR3 length: 15 residues. The CDR3 bases are TGTGCCAGCAGCTGGAACGGGGTTCTTGCAGATACGCAGTATTTT. Translation gives CASSWNGVLADTQYF.

This clone was seen only a few times. The genes are TRBV28 and TRBJ2-3; D not resolved. CDR3 size: 14 residues. With 3 bases removed from V and 3 bases from J, the gap between germline ends came to 10 bases. CDR1 is MDHEN and CDR2 is SYDVKM in the germline V gene. Here the CDR3 reads CASSFLLGTDTQYF. DNA of the CDR3: TGTGCCAGCAGTTTTCTGCTTGGGACAGATACGCAGTATTTT.

This clone was observed a handful of times. The chain is built from TRBV2 and TRBJ1-4, with D perhaps matching TRBD1 (5 bases). The germline V and J ends were trimmed by 6 bases and 8 bases, with 16 bases remaining between them. From germline, CDR1 is SNHLY and CDR2 FYNNEI. This CDR3 is built from 14 residues. CDR3 DNA: TGTGCCAGCAGCAGACAGCTAACTGGAGAAAAACTGTTTTTT. Encoded protein: CASSRQLTGEKLFF. The full variable domain, in which reference TRBV2 and TRBJ1-4 provide the parts outside the CDR3, is EPEVTQTPSHQVTQMGQEVILRCVPISNHLYFYWYRQILGQKVEFLVSFYNNEISEKSEIFDDQFSVERPDGSNFTLKIRSTKLEDSAMYFCASSRQLTGEKLFFGSGTQLSVL.

The chain couples TRBV27 to TRBJ2-1; tentatively, D is TRBD1 (6 bases). The germline V and J ends were trimmed by 8 bases and 2 bases, with 10 bases remaining between them. Germline V gene sequence: CDR1 MNHEY, CDR2 SMNVEV (reference sequence). CDR3 length: 13 residues. The CDR3 nucleotides are TGTGCCAGCGGCAGGGGTCCCTACAATGAGCAGTTCTTC. Residues: CASGRGPYNEQFF.

This clone showed up just a few times. The chain employs TRBV6-5 and TRBJ2-7, with D perhaps matching TRBD1 (6 bases). The CDR3 has 13 amino acids. Trimming cost V 5 bases and J 3 bases, with 11 bases left between them. Germline V lookup: CDR1 MNHEY, CDR2 SVGAGI. Here the CDR3 reads CASSMQGFYEQYF. The CDR3 bases are TGTGCCAGCAGTATGCAGGGGTTCTACGAGCAGTACTTC.

This rearrangement joins TRBV7-2 to TRBJ2-6; D not certain. The length of the CDR3 is 16 residues. V gave up 1 base and J gave up 0 bases, with 7 bases separating them. Germline V gene sequence: CDR1 SGHTA, CDR2 FQGNSA. The CDR3 reads CASSLEGNSGANVLTF. For the CDR3, the DNA is TGTGCCAGCAGCTTAGAGGGAAACTCTGGGGCCAACGTCCTGACTTTC.

The chain is built from TRBV7-2 and TRBJ2-4; no reliable D call. CDR1 and CDR2 from the germline V gene are SGHTA and FQGNSA. CDR3 length: 14 amino acids. Trimming stripped 5 bases from V and 7 bases from J, with 15 bases between. The CDR3 sequence is CASSPAGSGNIQYF. In nucleotides, the CDR3 is TGTGCCAGCAGCCCTGCCGGGTCTGGGAACATTCAGTACTTC.

In this sample, this clone is medium-sized. The J gene is TRBJ2-1, the V gene TRBV7-6, with TRBD2 matching 9 bases. V shed 3 bases, J shed 8 bases, and the junction held 11 bases outside the gene matches. CDR1 is SGHVS and CDR2 is FNYEAQ in the germline V gene. This CDR3 has 16 residues. CDR3 DNA sequence: TGTGCCAGCAGCTTCGGCGCGGGGGGGACTGGGGATGAGCAGTTCTTC. Residues: CASSFGAGGTGDEQFF.

The chain joins TRBV7-2 to TRBJ1-2; D not resolved. Germline CDR1 and CDR2: SGHTA and FQGNSA. V lost 0 bases and J lost 0, with 11 bases in between. CDR3 length equals 16 residues. CDR3 region: CASSLAAVTSNYGYTF. The CDR3 bases are TGTGCCAGCAGCTTAGCAGCAGTAACCTCTAACTATGGCTACACCTTC.

The chain joins TRBV18 to TRBJ1-1; possibly TRBD1 for D (6 bases). This CDR3 has 15 residues. The germline gives CDR1 KGHSH, CDR2 LQKENI. Trimming removed 0 bases from V and 3 bases from J, with 11 bases in between. CDR3 nucleotide sequence: TGTGCCAGCTCACCACCCACAGGGACCGACACTGAAGCTTTCTTT. Encoded protein: CASSPPTGTDTEAFF.